The source of this TCR beta chain is a study of blood T cell repertoires in COVID-19. About the research overall: Collection of acute and convalescent COVID-19 samples took place in the United States, Italy and Spain.

As handled by the study authors: For nucleated cells, counts were estimated from reference gene primer amplification. Profiling relied on immunoSEQ multiplex PCR, and the TCRdb table lists in-frame clones only, not all of them. The V and J calls and clone size are taken from that table; D and trimming were inferred from the DNA. This repertoire shows around 78,000 clones, less than 95% found once; its top ten account for 1%. Germline CDR1 is MGHRA and CDR2 is YSYEKL. The CDR3 has 13 amino acids. The V gene lost 0 bases and the J gene lost 11 bases, with 13 bases spanning the gap. The material sequenced was peripheral blood. The TCR sequence derives from a woman aged 50 to 60 in a cohort sampled during active COVID-19. The chain combines TRBV4-1 with TRBJ1-1; D gene uncertain. The CDR3 protein is CASSQDEWAHAFF. CDR3 bases: TGCGCCAGCAGCCAAGATGAATGGGCACATGCTTTCTTT.